Given below is one T cell receptor beta chain in context. Authors' processing steps: For nucleated cells, counts were estimated from reference gene primer amplification. Sequencing used immunoSEQ multiplex PCR; TCRdb keeps in-frame clones, though not all of them. V, J and clone size were drawn from that table, and D and trimming were deduced from the DNA. The sample yields some 100,000 clones, approximately 80% seen once. These data originate in a study of blood T cell repertoires in COVID-19. Study details: There were acute and convalescent COVID-19 samples, and they came from the United States, Italy and Spain. PBMCs, B-cell-depleted T cells, or T cells were the source of the cDNA or gDNA that made up the material.

V was clipped by 4 bases and J by 0 bases, with 15 bases between them. Germline-derived CDR1 and CDR2 are LNHNV and YYDKDF (reference sequence). CDR3 length equals 16 residues. The chain is built from TRBV15 and TRBJ1-2, with D tentatively TRBD1 (6 bases). The sample was peripheral blood. The origin of this receptor is a woman aged 70-85 years with acute or convalescent COVID-19. Here the CDR3 DNA reads TGTGCCACCAGCACGGGGGGGGGCGATACTAACTATGGCTACACCTTC. It encodes CATSTGGGDTNYGYTF.